A single sample gave rise to the 28 T cell receptor beta chains below, sequenced in a study of cytomegalovirus exposure and HLA in healthy donors (dated by TCRdb to 2016 to 2017). Libraries were prepared through the immunoSEQ multiplex PCR assay. For the multiplex PCR, a mixture combining 60 forward primers for TCR Vbeta segments and 13 reverse primers for TCR Jbeta segments was used. The clones in this table, taken by TCRdb from immuneACCESS, are in-frame only. Not every clone is retained; where verified, under half of the shortfall comes from an unresolved V gene, and the cause of the rest is unknown. The table for this sample records 95,000 to 150,000 clones. The ten largest clones take up about 2.3% of the sample. Input material: PBMCs. These receptor sequences come from a man aged 40-55 years in good health and CMV-seronegative.

CDR3 protein: CASSFRDRSMARGYTF. The CDR3 DNA reads as TGTGCCAGCAGCTTTCGGGACAGGTCGATGGCTAGGGGCTACACCTTC. The chain carries TRBV5-6 and TRBJ1-2; TRBD1 matches 8 bases. The germline V gene encodes CDR1 SGHDT and CDR2 YYEEEE. V was pared by 2 bases and J by 8 bases, with 14 bases of the junction left unmatched. This CDR3 comprises 16 residues.

This chain uses TRBV6-6 with TRBJ1-5; a weak D match, TRBD1 (6 bases). The CDR3 extends over 15 amino acids. Germline loops: CDR1 MNHNY, CDR2 SVGAGI (reference sequence). Trimming removed 7 bases at V and 0 bases at J, with 13 bases between. CDR3 coding DNA: TGTGCCAGCATTCTACAGGGAGATAGCAATCAGCCCCAGCATTTT. Translated: CASILQGDSNQPQHF.

The rearrangement links TRBV11-3 to TRBJ2-6, with TRBD1 as a possible D gene (6 bases). This CDR3 region has 17 residues. Per the germline V gene, CDR1 is SGHNT and CDR2 is YENEEA. Trimming removed 5 bases from V and 0 bases from J, with 14 bases in between. CDR3: CASSNTGQNSGANVLTF. In DNA, the CDR3 is TGTGCCAGCAGCAATACGGGACAAAACTCTGGGGCCAACGTCCTGACTTTC.

This chain links TRBV4-2 with TRBJ1-3, with D hard to call. CDR1 and CDR2 (germline): LGHNA, YNFKEQ. The CDR3 has 15 amino acids. Trimming pared 8 bases from V and 3 bases from J, leaving 17 bases between. CDR3 in DNA: TGTGCCAGCTCCCTAAGGAGGTCGTATGGAAACACCATATATTTT. Its protein is CASSLRRSYGNTIYF.

The rearrangement links TRBV29-1 to TRBJ1-2; D gene unclear. There are 12 residues in the CDR3. Germline loops: CDR1 SQVTM, CDR2 ANQGSEA. Trimming removed 3 bases at V and 1 base at J, with 6 bases between. The CDR3 DNA reads TGCAGCGTTGACGGACTTAACTATGGCTACACCTTC. This gives the protein CSVDGLNYGYTF.

CDR3 residues: CASSLVIGGQFF. Here the CDR3 DNA reads TGTGCCAGCAGCTTAGTAATCGGGGGGCAGTTCTTC. The genes are TRBV7-2 and TRBJ2-1; TRBD2 is a possible D gene (6 bases). Trimming pared 1 base from V and 12 bases from J, leaving 10 bases between. Germline V gene lookup returns CDR1 SGHTA and CDR2 FQGNSA. The CDR3 sequence is 12 residues long.

The chain is built from TRBV6-5 and TRBJ2-1; D may be TRBD2 (6 bases). The CDR3 is 14 residues long. The V end was cut by 6 bases, the J end by 2 bases, with 11 bases between. Germline CDR1 reads MNHEY; CDR2 reads SVGAGI. CDR3 coding DNA: TGTGCCAGCAGGGGACTTTCCCCCTACAATGAGCAGTTCTTC. The encoded protein is CASRGLSPYNEQFF.

The V call is TRBV5-1, the J call TRBJ2-5; D is ambiguous. The CDR3 runs to 13 residues. Deletions cut 4 bases from V and 3 bases from J, with 10 bases between. The germline gives CDR1 SGHRS, CDR2 YFSETQ. The CDR3 nucleotides read TGCGCCAGCAGCGCCCAACTGGAAGAGACCCAGTACTTC. This codes for CASSAQLEETQYF.

The genes are TRBV11-3 and TRBJ2-1; no definite D call. CDR1 is SGHNT, CDR2 YENEEA, per germline. This CDR3 region has 13 residues. V lost 3 bases to trimming and J lost 9 bases, with 12 bases between them. The CDR3 DNA is TGTGCCAGCAGCTTCTCTAGTCTTGGTGAGCAGTTCTTC. Translating it yields CASSFSSLGEQFF. Together with reference TRBV11-3 and TRBJ2-1, the CDR3 gives the full variable domain: EAGVVQSPRYKIIEKKQPVAFWCNPISGHNTLYWYLQNLGQGPELLIRYENEEAVDDSQLPKDRFSAERLKGVDSTLKIQPAELGDSAVYLCASSFSSLGEQFFGPGTRLTVL.

On this clone itself: The sample contains more than one DNA sequence encoding this CDR3. The chain joins TRBV25-1 to TRBJ2-3; D not certain. Trimming took off 0 bases at V and 3 bases at J, with 7 bases between the two ends. Per germline, CDR1 MGHDK and CDR2 SYGVNS. The CDR3 is made up of 14 amino acids. The CDR3 protein is CASSEYSLTDTQYF. CDR3 in DNA: TGTGCCAGCAGTGAATATTCGTTGACAGATACGCAGTATTTT.

Here the CDR3 DNA reads TGTGCCAGCAGTGAAGGGGGCGGGGGTCAGCCCCAGCATTTT. Its protein is CASSEGGGGQPQHF. V is TRBV6-1 and J is TRBJ1-5; a weak D match, TRBD1 (5 bases). Germline CDR1 reads MNHNS; CDR2 reads SASEGT. Trimming cost V 1 base and J 6 bases, with 10 bases left between them. This CDR3 is built from 14 residues.

This chain links TRBV6-4 with TRBJ2-1; TRBD2 aligns across 9 bases. The CDR3 runs 14 residues. Germline V gene data show CDR1 as MRHNA and CDR2 as SNTAGT. J lost 3 bases, V lost 3 bases, and 0 bases had no gene match. The CDR3 nucleotides are TGTGCCAGCAGTGAGCGGGAGGGCTACAATGAGCAGTTCTTC. Translated: CASSEREGYNEQFF.

The chain employs TRBV6-5 and TRBJ1-4; no clear D gene. The V gene lost 6 bases and the J gene lost 6 bases, with 17 bases spanning the gap. CDR3 length: 15 amino acids. Looked up from germline, CDR1 is MNHEY and CDR2 is SVGAGI. As DNA, the CDR3 is TGTGCCAGCAGCCGGGGTGGAGGGAGGGATGAAAAACTGTTTTTT. Amino acids: CASSRGGGRDEKLFF.

The chain couples TRBV2 to TRBJ2-3, with 7 bases aligning to TRBD2. The CDR3 runs to 16 residues. CDR1 and CDR2 (germline): SNHLY, FYNNEI. With 4 bases clipped from V and 3 bases from J, the junction kept 10 bases outside the gene matches. This CDR3 is CASSGGGGRVTDTQYF. The CDR3 region has the DNA TGTGCCAGCAGTGGGGGAGGCGGGAGAGTTACAGATACGCAGTATTTT.

The rearrangement joins TRBV5-1 to TRBJ2-5, with 13 bases fitting TRBD2. Per germline, CDR1 SGHRS and CDR2 YFSETQ. The junction had 7 bases not matched to a gene; V was cut back by 2 bases and J by 3 bases. This CDR3 comprises 17 residues. The DNA for the CDR3 is TGCGCCAGCAGCTTTTCCCGACTAGCGGGAGGTGAAGAGACCCAGTACTTC. As protein: CASSFSRLAGGEETQYF.

V usage is TRBV7-8 and J usage is TRBJ2-1; 9 bases map to TRBD2. This CDR3 spans 17 amino acids. Trimming took 5 bases from V and 5 from J; bases not matched to a gene: 13. The V gene's germline CDR1 is SGHVS and CDR2 FQNEAQ. The CDR3 DNA follows: TGTGCCAGCAGCCTGTCGAGGGCGGGAGGGAGTCACAATGAGCAGTTCTTC. Protein product: CASSLSRAGGSHNEQFF.

V usage is TRBV5-1 and J usage is TRBJ2-3; perhaps TRBD2 as D (5 bases). In germline, CDR1 is SGHRS, CDR2 YFSETQ. There are 16 residues in the CDR3. V was clipped by 4 bases and J by 3 bases, with 18 bases between them. The CDR3 sequence is CASSRRIETRTDTQYF. CDR3 in DNA: TGCGCCAGCAGCCGCCGGATCGAAACTAGGACAGATACGCAGTATTTT.

V usage is TRBV4-3 and J usage is TRBJ2-5; D perhaps matches TRBD2 (5 bases). Germline CDR1 is LGHNA and CDR2 is YSLEER. The V end lost 0 bases, the J end lost 11 bases, and 13 bases lay between the germline ends. CDR3 size: 13 residues. The CDR3 coding sequence is TGCGCCAGCAGCCAAGACCGGGTCGGGGAGCAGTACTTC. Translated: CASSQDRVGEQYF.

The chain carries TRBV29-1 and TRBJ2-5; no reliable D call. Gene TRBJ2-7 matches the end of the DNA better, so the J call may be wrong. CDR1 and CDR2 from the germline V gene are SQVTM and ANQGSEA. The CDR3 sequence is 13 residues long. The CDR3 region is CSVLISYSYEQYF. CDR3 bases: TGCAGCGTTTTAATAAGTTACTCCTACGAGCAGTACTTC.

J is TRBJ1-1 and V is TRBV7-9; no definite D call. Germline loops: CDR1 SEHNR, CDR2 FQNEAQ (reference sequence). The ends were cut back, 2 bases at V and 7 bases at J, with 11 bases in the middle. This CDR3 has 13 amino acids. The CDR3 protein is CASSLSERGEAFF. The CDR3 bases are TGTGCCAGCAGCTTATCGGAGCGAGGTGAAGCTTTCTTT.

The CDR3 nucleotides are TGTGCCAGCAGTGAATATAAGGGTAGGGGTACTGAAGCTTTCTTT. Translation gives CASSEYKGRGTEAFF. The rearrangement joins TRBV25-1 to TRBJ1-1; perhaps TRBD1 as D (5 bases). The CDR3 covers 15 residues. The germline gives CDR1 MGHDK, CDR2 SYGVNS. The V and J ends lost 0 bases and 5 bases respectively, with 13 bases between them.

This chain joins TRBV13 and TRBJ2-1; TRBD2 aligns across 8 bases. J lost 4 bases, V lost 9 bases, and 8 bases had no gene match. The V gene's germline CDR1 is PRHDT and CDR2 FYEKMQ (reference sequence). There are 14 residues in the CDR3. CDR3 region: CARILADSYNEQFF. The CDR3 region has the DNA TGTGCCAGGATACTAGCGGATTCATACAATGAGCAGTTCTTC. The full variable domain, with the rest looked up from reference TRBV13 and TRBJ2-1, is AAGVIQSPRHLIKEKRETATLKCYPIPRHDTVYWYQQGPGQDPQFLISFYEKMQSDKGSIPDRFSAQQFSDYHSELNMSSLELGDSALYFCARILADSYNEQFFGPGTRLTVL.

The chain uses TRBV27 and TRBJ2-7; TRBD2 matches 8 bases. The CDR3 is 15 residues long. Unmatched junction bases numbered 4, after V lost 3 bases and J lost 0 bases. Per the germline V gene, CDR1 is MNHEY and CDR2 is SMNVEV (reference sequence). The CDR3 sequence is CASSFSGANSYEQYF. CDR3 bases: TGTGCCAGCAGTTTTAGCGGGGCGAACTCCTACGAGCAGTACTTC.

The chain is built from TRBV30 and TRBJ2-1; weak D call: TRBD2 (8 bases). Germline CDR1 and CDR2: GTSNPN and SVGIG (reference sequence). Trimming took 0 bases from V and 9 from J, leaving 33 bases between them. The CDR3 extends over 20 amino acids. CDR3 DNA sequence: TGTGCCTGGAGTGTACCTTCCAGGGGGTTTCCCAGGACTAGCCACAGTGAGCAGTTCTTC. As protein: CAWSVPSRGFPRTSHSEQFF.

Worth noting for this clone: Other DNA sequences from this sample encode an identical CDR3 as well. The chain combines TRBV29-1 with TRBJ2-6, with D maybe TRBD1 (5 bases). The germline gives CDR1 SQVTM, CDR2 ANQGSEA. This CDR3 has 14 amino acids. V was trimmed by 6 bases and J by 4 bases, leaving 13 bases between them. The DNA of the CDR3 is TGCAGCGTCCTACAGGCAGCAGGGGCCAACGTCCTGACTTTC. Encoded protein: CSVLQAAGANVLTF.

This chain links TRBV11-3 with TRBJ2-3; D is possibly TRBD2 (5 bases). The CDR3 is 13 amino acids. The germline gives CDR1 SGHNT, CDR2 YENEEA. V lost 5 bases and J 4 bases, leaving 10 bases between the germline ends. The CDR3 loop is CASSAHGADTQYF. The CDR3 nucleotides are TGTGCCAGCAGCGCCCACGGGGCAGATACGCAGTATTTT. The full variable domain, its missing parts supplied by reference TRBV11-3 and TRBJ2-3, is EAGVVQSPRYKIIEKKQPVAFWCNPISGHNTLYWYLQNLGQGPELLIRYENEEAVDDSQLPKDRFSAERLKGVDSTLKIQPAELGDSAVYLCASSAHGADTQYFGPGTRLTVL.

This chain links TRBV10-3 with TRBJ1-4, with no clear D. This CDR3 contains 12 residues. The V and J ends lost 0 bases and 13 bases respectively, with 9 bases between them. The germline V gene encodes CDR1 ENHRY and CDR2 SYGVKD. The CDR3: CAISESRELLFF. The CDR3 bases are TGTGCCATCAGTGAGTCGCGGGAGTTACTGTTTTTT.

The chain is built from TRBV5-5 and TRBJ2-5; no clear D gene. The CDR3 runs to 14 residues. The ends were cut back, 1 base at V and 1 base at J, with 8 bases in the middle. From germline, CDR1 is SGHKS and CDR2 YYEKEE (reference sequence). This CDR3 is CASSLIQVQETQYF. The CDR3 DNA follows: TGTGCCAGCAGCTTGATCCAGGTCCAAGAGACCCAGTACTTC.